The 28 T cell receptor beta chains below come from one sample, sequenced in a study of blood T cell repertoires in COVID-19 (dated by TCRdb to about 2020). Library preparation employed the immunoSEQ multiplex PCR assay. TCRdb retrieved this table from immuneACCESS and kept in-frame rearrangements only. Not all clones are present; in checked studies, unresolved V genes account for under half, and no reason is known for the remainder. This sample lists tens of thousands of clones; approximately 85% were detected once. Roughly 18% of the sample is in the top ten clones. The sequenced material came from peripheral blood. Receptor source: a human donor in a cohort sampled during active COVID-19.

The chain links TRBV27 to TRBJ1-2; 12 nucleotides line up with TRBD1. The germline V gene has CDR1 MNHEY and CDR2 SMNVEV (reference sequence). V lost 3 bases, J lost 2 bases, and 10 bases stayed unmatched. This CDR3 is built from 18 residues. CDR3 in DNA: TGTGCCAGCAGTTTGTTCGGGACAGGGGGCGAGTCGAACTATGGCTACACCTTC. It translates to CASSLFGTGGESNYGYTF.

The J gene is TRBJ2-3, the V gene TRBV18; TRBD2 aligns across 9 bases. Germline V CDR1 and CDR2: KGHSH, LQKENI. CDR3 length: 16 amino acids. Germline trimming cut 3 bases from V and 3 bases from J; bases unmatched to any gene: 7. The CDR3 spells CASSPPSGEDTDTQYF. Written as DNA, the CDR3 is TGTGCCAGCTCACCTCCTAGCGGGGAGGATACAGATACGCAGTATTTT.

V and J are TRBV25-1 and TRBJ2-2; TRBD1 matches at 8 bases. J gave up 3 bases and V 5 bases, and 8 bases lay outside the gene matches. This CDR3 contains 16 residues. CDR1 MGHDK and CDR2 SYGVNS come from the germline V gene. The CDR3 loop is CASSLRQGWDTGELFF. CDR3 nucleotide sequence: TGTGCCAGCAGTCTGCGACAGGGGTGGGACACCGGGGAGCTGTTTTTT.

This rearrangement joins TRBV24-1 to TRBJ1-2, with D possibly TRBD1 on 5 matching bases. There are 14 residues in the CDR3. From germline, CDR1 is KGHDR and CDR2 SFDVKD. V was clipped by 4 bases and J by 3 bases, with 11 bases between them. The CDR3: CATSDQTVHYGYTF. In DNA form, the CDR3 reads TGTGCCACCAGTGACCAGACAGTCCACTATGGCTACACCTTC.

This clone has just one count. The V gene is TRBV18, the J gene TRBJ2-3, with a tentative D call TRBD2 (6 bases). Trimming removed 2 bases from V and 6 bases from J, with 15 bases in between. The CDR3 runs 15 residues. Germline loops: CDR1 KGHSH, CDR2 LQKENI. This CDR3 reads CASSPGGVFRDTQYF. The CDR3 nucleotides read TGTGCCAGCTCACCAGGAGGGGTTTTTCGGGATACGCAGTATTTT.

In its sample, this clone was seen once. The sample holds other DNA sequences that translate to the same CDR3. The chain carries TRBV6-6 and TRBJ2-3; a weak D match, TRBD2 (7 bases). Per germline, CDR1 MNHNY and CDR2 SVGAGI (reference sequence). The CDR3 runs to 15 residues. Trimming took off 4 bases at V and 4 bases at J, with 15 bases between the two ends. CDR3 nucleotides: TGTGCCAGCAGTTCAAGTGGGGGGGGCCCAGATACGCAGTATTTT. It codes for CASSSSGGGPDTQYF.

This clone was observed a few times. CDR3 residues: CASSQDRIRTGPYGYTF. DNA of the CDR3: TGCGCCAGCAGCCAAGATAGAATCCGGACAGGCCCCTATGGCTACACCTTC. The chain is built from TRBV4-3 and TRBJ1-2; TRBD1 aligns across 7 bases. Germline CDR1 is LGHNA and CDR2 is YSLEER. This CDR3 region has 17 residues. With V trimmed by 0 bases and J by 4 bases, 11 bases remained unmatched.

The gene calls are TRBV5-6 and TRBJ1-2; 12 nucleotides agree with TRBD1. The CDR3 length is 15 residues. V shed 1 base and J 6 bases; nucleotides not matched to a gene: 4. Per the germline V gene, CDR1 is SGHDT and CDR2 is YYEEEE. The CDR3 DNA sequence: TGTGCCAGCAGCTTGAGGGGGACAGGGGGCCATGGCTACACCTTC. Protein: CASSLRGTGGHGYTF.

CDR3 region: CASRAGGGYQETQYF. CDR3 nucleotides: TGTGCCAGCCGGGCTGGCGGGGGGTACCAAGAGACCCAGTACTTC. The V and J genes are TRBV6-5 and TRBJ2-5; TRBD2 aligns across 8 bases. This CDR3 is built from 15 residues. From germline, CDR1 is MNHEY and CDR2 SVGAGI. V lost 8 bases to trimming and J lost 0 bases; unmatched junction nucleotides: 8.

V usage is TRBV11-2 and J usage is TRBJ2-4, with 8 positions matching TRBD1. Trimming at V came to 5 bases and at J to 0 bases, leaving 9 bases not matched to a gene. CDR3 length equals 17 residues. Germline V gene data show CDR1 as SGHAT and CDR2 as FQNNGV. The CDR3 DNA reads as TGTGCCAGCAGCCCCCGGGACAGGTTACTAGCCAAAAACATTCAGTACTTC. Translation: CASSPRDRLLAKNIQYF. Full variable domain (missing parts from reference TRBV11-2 and TRBJ2-4): EAGVAQSPRYKIIEKRQSVAFWCNPISGHATLYWYQQILGQGPKLLIQFQNNGVVDDSQLPKDRFSAERLKGVDSTLKIQPAKLEDSAVYLCASSPRDRLLAKNIQYFGAGTRLSVL.

The rearrangement joins TRBV19 to TRBJ2-1; TRBD1 matches 7 bases. Germline V gene lookup returns CDR1 LNHDA and CDR2 SQIVND (reference sequence). The CDR3 length is 12 residues. V shed 10 bases and J 9 bases; nucleotides not matched to a gene: 9. CDR3 sequence (DNA): TGTGCCACCCGACAGGGAGAGGGTGAGCAGTTCTTC. Residues: CATRQGEGEQFF. Complete variable domain (other parts from reference TRBV19 and TRBJ2-1): DGGITQSPKYLFRKEGQNVTLSCEQNLNHDAMYWYRQDPGQGLRLIYYSQIVNDFQKGDIAEGYSVSREKKESFPLTVTSAQKNPTAFYLCATRQGEGEQFFGPGTRLTVL.

For this clone: The sample has other DNA sequences that encode this CDR3 too. The genes are TRBV5-1 and TRBJ1-1; 7 bases align to TRBD1. CDR1 is SGHRS and CDR2 is YFSETQ in the germline V gene. The V and J ends lost 0 bases and 5 bases, in that order; junction bases with no gene match: 1. There are 13 residues in the CDR3. The chain's CDR3 is CASSLDRGTEAFF. The CDR3 DNA is TGCGCCAGCAGCTTGGACAGGGGTACTGAAGCTTTCTTT.

CDR3 loop: CASSLVRSVQETQYF. The CDR3 DNA sequence: TGTGCCAGCAGCTTAGTGAGGTCGGTCCAAGAGACCCAGTACTTC. V usage is TRBV11-2 and J usage is TRBJ2-5; unclear D gene. CDR3 length: 15 residues. Germline CDR1 reads SGHAT; CDR2 reads FQNNGV. Trimming removed 1 base from V and 1 base from J, with 10 bases in between.

The CDR3 reads CASSNPPGQGPNSPLHF. The CDR3 DNA is TGTGCCAGCAGCAACCCCCCGGGACAGGGGCCGAATTCACCCCTCCACTTT. The rearrangement uses TRBV5-6 and TRBJ1-6, with 10 bases identical to TRBD1. Germline V CDR1 and CDR2: SGHDT, YYEEEE. The junction had 11 bases not matched to a gene; V was cut back by 4 bases and J by 7 bases. The CDR3 runs to 17 residues.

The chain is built from TRBV5-1 and TRBJ2-5; 7 nucleotides line up with TRBD1. The germline V gene encodes CDR1 SGHRS and CDR2 YFSETQ. The CDR3 consists of 13 residues. Germline trimming cut 4 bases from V and 5 bases from J; bases unmatched to any gene: 5. The CDR3 DNA follows: TGCGCCAGCAGCCCGGACAGGTCGGAGACCCAGTACTTC. Translating it yields CASSPDRSETQYF.

The sample holds many counts of this clone. CDR3 nucleotide sequence: TGTGCCAGCAGCTTGGCCTTAGAAGAGGATACGCAGTATTTT. It yields the protein CASSLALEEDTQYF. V gene TRBV5-4 combines with J gene TRBJ2-3; D remains unclear. CDR1 is SGHNT and CDR2 is YYREEE in the germline V gene (reference sequence). The CDR3 covers 14 residues. V lost 0 bases to trimming and J lost 6 bases, with 11 bases between them.

This chain uses TRBV5-8 with TRBJ1-5, with 8 positions matching TRBD1. V was pared by 4 bases and J by 5 bases, with 5 bases of the junction left unmatched. Germline V gene lookup returns CDR1 SGHTS and CDR2 YDEGEE. This CDR3 is 14 amino acids long. The CDR3 protein is CASSRDRPHQPQHF. The CDR3 bases are TGTGCCAGCAGCCGGGACAGGCCCCATCAGCCCCAGCATTTT.

This sequence joins TRBV29-1 and TRBJ2-1; 13 positions match TRBD2. The J segment lost 9 bases and the V segment lost 5 bases, leaving 10 bases of the junction unmatched. The CDR3 totals 15 residues. Germline V gene sequence: CDR1 SQVTM, CDR2 ANQGSEA. DNA for the CDR3: TGCAGCGTTAGCAGACTAGCGGGGGGCGACGGTGAGCAGTTCTTC. Residues: CSVSRLAGGDGEQFF.

The chain couples TRBV5-4 to TRBJ2-7; D gene ambiguous. The CDR3 has 13 amino acids. Germline V CDR1 and CDR2: SGHNT, YYREEE (reference sequence). V lost 0 bases to trimming and J lost 2 bases, with 6 bases between them. The CDR3 reads CASSLAGPYEQYF. The CDR3 DNA reads as TGTGCCAGCAGCTTGGCAGGCCCCTACGAGCAGTACTTC. The whole variable domain, filled in from reference TRBV5-4 and TRBJ2-7, reads ETGVTQSPTHLIKTRGQQVTLRCSSQSGHNTVSWYQQALGQGPQFIFQYYREEENGRGNFPPRFSGLQFPNYSSELNVNALELDDSALYLCASSLAGPYEQYFGPGTRLTVT.

A few counts support this clone. This sample also contains other DNA sequences that code for the same CDR3. This chain uses TRBV5-1 with TRBJ1-4; possibly TRBD1 for D (5 bases). Germline CDR1 reads SGHRS; CDR2 reads YFSETQ. Trimming stripped 0 bases from V and 0 bases from J, with 9 bases between. The CDR3 consists of 16 residues. CDR3 sequence: CASSLGQTATNEKLFF. The DNA for the CDR3 is TGCGCCAGCAGCTTGGGACAGACTGCAACTAATGAAAAACTGTTTTTT.

J is TRBJ1-3 and V is TRBV2, with D possibly being TRBD1 (6 bases). V shed 0 bases and J shed 4 bases, with 13 bases lying between them. CDR1 and CDR2 from the germline V gene are SNHLY and FYNNEI. The CDR3 is 16 amino acids. In DNA form, the CDR3 reads TGTGCCAGCAGTGAAGCGGGGGGGCGAGGAGGAAACACCATATATTTT. Translating gives CASSEAGGRGGNTIYF.

The CDR3 bases are TGTGCCAGTAGTATAGCAGGGGGCGGTGGGAACTATGGCTACACCTTC. Its translation: CASSIAGGGGNYGYTF. The chain combines TRBV19 with TRBJ1-2; 8 positions agree with TRBD1. The length of the CDR3 is 16 residues. The V and J ends lost 1 base and 2 bases, in that order; junction bases with no gene match: 6. Germline V gene lookup returns CDR1 LNHDA and CDR2 SQIVND (reference sequence). Full variable domain (remainder filled in from reference TRBV19 and TRBJ1-2): DGGITQSPKYLFRKEGQNVTLSCEQNLNHDAMYWYRQDPGQGLRLIYYSQIVNDFQKGDIAEGYSVSREKKESFPLTVTSAQKNPTAFYLCASSIAGGGGNYGYTFGSGTRLTVV.

This clone was recorded once. The V call is TRBV29-1, the J call TRBJ2-3, with 7 bases that match TRBD1. The CDR3 has 13 amino acids. Germline CDR1 SQVTM, CDR2 ANQGSEA. V trimming: 5 bases; J trimming: 1 base; junction bases outside the gene matches: 3. As DNA, the CDR3 is TGCAGCGTTAGTAGGGGGCGCACAGATACGCAGTATTTT. Amino acid sequence: CSVSRGRTDTQYF.

CDR3 residues: CASSEGDRGSEKLFF. In DNA, the CDR3 is TGCGCCAGCAGTGAGGGGGACAGGGGGAGTGAAAAACTGTTTTTT. The V gene is TRBV10-2, the J gene TRBJ1-4, with 11 positions matching TRBD1. Germline CDR1 reads WSHSY; CDR2 reads SAAADI. The trim removed 2 bases at V and 7 bases at J, leaving 3 bases unmatched. The length of the CDR3 is 15 residues.

The rearrangement joins TRBV10-3 to TRBJ2-2; TRBD1 agrees at 9 bases. The germline V gene has CDR1 ENHRY and CDR2 SYGVKD. Trimming at V came to 5 bases and at J to 1 base, leaving 11 bases not matched to a gene. The CDR3 runs 18 residues. CDR3 amino acids: CAISLRKGTGRNTGELFF. The CDR3 bases are TGTGCCATCAGTCTACGGAAGGGGACAGGGAGGAACACCGGGGAGCTGTTTTTT.

The rearrangement uses TRBV19 and TRBJ1-1; D gene unclear. CDR1 is LNHDA, CDR2 SQIVND, per germline (reference sequence). V gave up 5 bases and J gave up 1 base, with 11 bases separating them. This CDR3 region has 14 residues. In DNA form, the CDR3 reads TGTGCCAGTAGTCCAGGCAGAGCGAACACTGAAGCTTTCTTT. This encodes CASSPGRANTEAFF.

This clone came up once. This chain connects TRBV21-1 to TRBJ2-1; TRBD2, the table's D call, was not compared with the DNA. TRBV21-1 is reported as a pseudogene. This CDR3 region has 14 residues. The CDR3 DNA reads TGTGCCAGCAGCAAAGGGACGCCGGGGAATGAGCAGTTCTTC. It encodes CASSKGTPGNEQFF.

The genes are TRBV9 and TRBJ1-4, with D possibly being TRBD1 (6 bases). V shed 2 bases and J shed 7 bases, with 9 bases lying between them. The CDR3 runs to 13 residues. Germline V gene sequence: CDR1 SGDLS, CDR2 YYNGEE. CDR3 DNA: TGTGCCAGCAGCGTTACAGGGAGTGAAAAACTGTTTTTT. Its protein product is CASSVTGSEKLFF.